The following is a T cell receptor (beta chain) sequence with its context. What this receptor recognizes is not known. Nothing much larger sits one base from this clone, and base qualities are not available. Enrolling through a virtual design, the prospective study's participants ranged in age from roughly 18 to 90 years and lived across approximately 25 United States geographic areas. To assign participants to cohorts, the prospective study relied on clinical history that participants themselves reported in a screening survey and a study questionnaire. Exposed participants had been in contact, within 2 weeks of entering the study, with a person who had a PCR-confirmed or clinician-diagnosed case of COVID-19. In the prospective study, mobile phlebotomists collected whole blood, serum and a nasopharyngeal or oropharyngeal swab from each participant. Over a roughly two-month period, participants in the prospective study had the option of providing additional blood draws and questionnaires. Before DNA extraction, prospective study blood samples were shipped either frozen or at room temperature.

CDR1 and CDR2 are drawn from the germline V gene (reference sequence): SGHNT, YYREEE. Trimming accounts for 0 bases at V and 8 bases at J, while the number of junction bases matched to no gene is 6. The CDR3 goes from the cysteine to the phenylalanine over 15 residues. Left in the record is the CDR3 DNA by itself, 45 bases read in frame from the first base. The immunoSEQ Assay, a bias-controlled multiplex PCR, was used to amplify TCRbeta CDR3 regions from genomic DNA. The study's processing was this. The number of nucleated cells in each sample was estimated by amplification of reference gene primers within the assay. To quantify the absolute abundance of each unique TCRbeta CDR3 rearrangement, sequence reads were collapsed and filtered. For each sample, productive Simpson clonality was calculated by taking the square root of Simpson's diversity index across productive rearrangements. TCRdb took this table from immuneACCESS and kept in-frame rearrangements with V and J called. Such tables lack part of the clones; where checked against another copy, unresolved V genes explain under half of the gap, and the rest is unexplained. That table is the source of V, J and clone size, and D and trimming were worked out from the DNA. Here the sample has approximately 220,000 clones; 83% occur a single time. The ten largest make up more than 4.5% of the sample.

The data originate from a study of blood T cell repertoires in COVID-19 (dated by TCRdb to 2018 to 2021). A note on the overall study: The collaborator samples originated in the United States, Italy and Spain and spanned the acute and convalescent phases of COVID-19. The sample metadata nearly always contained a de-identified subject ID, COVID-19 status, age in years and sex. The samples were drawn from two sources: the first 160 participants of the ongoing ImmuneRACE study, and 1,000 to 1,500 subjects contributed by 6 global collaborators. A freely available public database, intended as a resource for researchers studying the immune response to SARS-CoV-2, is where the repertoires were released. The prospective study material was composed of cDNA or gDNA derived from T cells, B-cell-depleted T cells, or PBMCs. Deeply sampled blood TCRbeta repertoires from subjects exposed to, actively infected with, or recovered from COVID-19 were included in the dataset. Where available, HLA class I and class II types were obtained from metadata supplied by the sample provider rather than from assay-based typing.

The full study reports these points: How much clinical and demographic metadata was included differed by source and by participant, and the metadata was provided uncurated.

Recombination connected TRBV5-4 to TRBJ1-4; 8 junctional bases match TRBD1. The sample taken for sequencing was PBMCs or T cells enriched from blood (not recorded which). The TCR was taken from a woman between 45 and 60 years old who had been exposed to COVID-19. The nucleotides read TGTGCCAGCAGCTTGGAGGGACAGGCCTCGGAAAAACTGTTTTTT. The encoded protein is CASSLEGQASEKLFF.